This T cell receptor (beta chain) is from a study of response to subunit inactivated influenza vaccine. In TCRdb, the RT-PCR reads were re-called with MiXCR into one record per CDR3 protein. The data contain approximately 490,000 distinct CDR3 sequences, around 7.9% of them seen just once; the ten biggest clones take up around 12%. The germline V gene has CDR1 SGHVS and CDR2 FQNEAQ. Trimming pared 4 bases from V and 4 bases from J, leaving 14 bases between. This CDR3 has 15 residues. This clonotype was seen ten or more times. Antigen unknown. Study observations and caveats: It was the authors' suggestion that each seasonal influenza vaccination recruits few new T cells.

The chain is built from TRBV7-8 and TRBJ1-5; D uncertain. The TCR sequence derives from a man aged 45 to 70 who received an inactivated influenza vaccine. The specimen was PBMCs from blood, collected roughly 24 months after vaccination. The CDR3 bases are TGTGCCAGCAGCTCGAGGTGGCAGAATAATCAGCCCCAGCATTTT. Protein sequence: CASSSRWQNNQPQHF.